Given below is one T cell receptor beta chain in context. Its antigen is undetermined. The identical CDR3 is also encoded by other nucleotide sequences in the sample. The repertoire was sequenced with immunoSEQ multiplex PCR; TCRdb's copy has only in-frame clones and lacks some. The profile covers approximately 2.5 million clones, with around nine tenths appearing a single time and about 0.13% taken by the ten largest. This sample stems from a study of shared clonotypes between healthy human individuals. Study background: The study enrolled a couple of women and three men aged 18 to 49. Study-wide results and caveats: Researchers sampled blood only, noting tissue repertoires likely differ. About 4.5% of naive CD4 clonotypes were common to a few donors. Naive subsets usually exceeded memory subsets in estimated richness.

The V end lost 0 bases, the J end lost 7 bases, and 11 bases lay between the germline ends. Germline V lookup: CDR1 SGHRS, CDR2 YFSETQ. This CDR3 spans 15 amino acids. Material for sequencing was naive CD4+ T cells sorted from blood. Indicated subset: CD45RA+ positively selected. The sequence came from a man younger than 35 in good health. The chain carries TRBV5-1 and TRBJ1-6, with a weak D call TRBD1 (5 bases). The CDR3 loop is CASSLGQGANSPLHF. CDR3 sequence (DNA): TGCGCCAGCAGCTTGGGTCAGGGCGCCAATTCACCCCTCCACTTT.